The 22 T cell receptor beta chains presented below share a single source sample, sequenced in a study of control samples from healthy donors and cancer patients. The data were produced by immunoSEQ multiplex PCR, yet TCRdb's version contains in-frame clones alone and is incomplete. The table has 400,000 to 500,000 clones, 80% to 95% seen once. Source material: PBMCs. The receptors come from a man aged 35-49 years with head and neck cancer.

The V gene is TRBV30, the J gene TRBJ1-1; 10 bases line up with TRBD1. The CDR3 extends over 16 amino acids. V lost 5 bases to trimming and J lost 4 bases; unmatched junction nucleotides: 13. Germline values: CDR1 GTSNPN, CDR2 SVGIG (reference sequence). CDR3 coding DNA: TGTGCCTGGGACCCGACGGGACAGGGGTCGGCCACTGAAGCTTTCTTT. Its protein product is CAWDPTGQGSATEAFF.

The CDR3 loop is CAISTDRHTGELFF. In DNA, the CDR3 is TGTGCCATCTCCACGGACCGACACACCGGGGAGCTGTTTTTT. The chain joins TRBV6-6 to TRBJ2-2; D ambiguous. Germline CDR1 reads MNHNY; CDR2 reads SVGAGI (reference sequence). This CDR3 region has 14 residues. Trimming removed 10 bases from V and 3 bases from J, with 15 bases in between.

V usage is TRBV4-3 and J usage is TRBJ1-6, with D possibly being TRBD1 (6 bases). Per germline, CDR1 LGHNA and CDR2 YSLEER. V gave up 4 bases and J gave up 3 bases, with 13 bases separating them. The CDR3 totals 16 residues. CDR3 protein: CASSPGGGYYNSPLHF. The CDR3, as DNA: TGCGCCAGCAGCCCCGGGGGGGGCTACTATAATTCACCCCTCCACTTT.

The CDR3 loop reads CASSLTGAPGNTIYF. In DNA form, the CDR3 reads TGTGCCAGCAGCTTAACAGGGGCCCCTGGAAACACCATATATTTT. The chain couples TRBV11-2 to TRBJ1-3; TRBD1 agrees at 7 bases. After removal of 2 bases from V and 2 bases from J, the junction contained 3 bases not matched to a gene. Germline V lookup: CDR1 SGHAT, CDR2 FQNNGV. The CDR3 loop spans 15 amino acids.

This chain uses TRBV5-1 with TRBJ2-7, with a weak D call TRBD1 (6 bases). The CDR3 totals 18 residues. Germline-derived CDR1 and CDR2 are SGHRS and YFSETQ. The V end lost 4 bases, the J end lost 3 bases, and 26 bases lay between the germline ends. This CDR3 reads CASSRSSSQTGTDYEQYF. CDR3 DNA sequence: TGCGCCAGCAGCCGCTCTTCGAGCCAAACAGGGACGGACTACGAGCAGTACTTC.

The V gene is TRBV9, the J gene TRBJ2-1; 8 positions match TRBD1. V lost 2 bases and J lost 3; bases outside the gene matches: 1. Germline CDR1 and CDR2: SGDLS and YYNGEE. This CDR3 comprises 14 residues. In DNA form, the CDR3 reads TGTGCCAGCAGCGTGACAGGGGTCTACAATGAGCAGTTCTTC. It is translated as CASSVTGVYNEQFF. The full variable domain, completed using reference TRBV9 and TRBJ2-1, is DSGVTQTPKHLITATGQRVTLRCSPRSGDLSVYWYQQSLDQGLQFLIQYYNGEERAKGNILERFSAQQFPDLHSELNLSSLELGDSALYFCASSVTGVYNEQFFGPGTRLTVL.

The chain has TRBV28 and TRBJ1-1; D is unresolved. The CDR3 runs 14 residues. Germline CDR1 MDHEN, CDR2 SYDVKM. Trimming removed 5 bases from V and 6 bases from J, with 16 bases in between. The CDR3 nucleotides are TGTGCCAGCAGTCTCGTACGGGGTTGGGCTGAAGCTTTCTTT. This encodes CASSLVRGWAEAFF.

The V and J genes are TRBV7-9 and TRBJ2-2, with D possibly being TRBD2 (6 bases). V was clipped by 2 bases and J by 5 bases, with 12 bases between them. The CDR3 consists of 15 residues. Germline loops: CDR1 SEHNR, CDR2 FQNEAQ (reference sequence). CDR3 amino acids: CASSLSQAGTGELFF. For the CDR3, the DNA is TGTGCCAGCAGCTTAAGTCAGGCGGGGACCGGGGAGCTGTTTTTT.

This clone has just a few counts. The chain links TRBV11-3 to TRBJ2-2, with D maybe TRBD1 (6 bases). The CDR3 length is 15 residues. Germline loops: CDR1 SGHNT, CDR2 YENEEA. Trimming took off 2 bases at V and 7 bases at J, with 14 bases between the two ends. CDR3 loop: CASSLSQGFGGELFF. The CDR3 DNA reads TGTGCCAGCAGCTTAAGCCAGGGGTTTGGCGGGGAGCTGTTTTTT.

A word on this clone: One junction end disagrees with the germline gene, perhaps due to a read error. DNA for the CDR3: TGTGCCAGCAGCCAACCGGGACTAGCCTATAATGAGCAGTTCTTC. It specifies CASSQPGLAYNEQFF. The chain carries TRBV4-2 and TRBJ2-1; 9 bases agree with TRBD2. CDR1 LGHNA and CDR2 YNFKEQ come from the germline V gene. There are 15 residues in the CDR3.

V is TRBV11-2 and J is TRBJ1-5; D is unresolved. The CDR3 totals 19 residues. Trimming took off 0 bases at V and 2 bases at J, with 20 bases between the two ends. The V gene's germline CDR1 is SGHAT and CDR2 FQNNGV. CDR3 in DNA: TGTGCCAGCAGCTTAGAACAAAGGGATACCACGGGAGGCAATCAGCCCCAGCATTTT. As protein: CASSLEQRDTTGGNQPQHF. Drawing the rest from reference TRBV11-2 and TRBJ1-5, the complete variable domain is EAGVAQSPRYKIIEKRQSVAFWCNPISGHATLYWYQQILGQGPKLLIQFQNNGVVDDSQLPKDRFSAERLKGVDSTLKIQPAKLEDSAVYLCASSLEQRDTTGGNQPQHFGDGTRLSIL.

This chain uses TRBV6-6 with TRBJ1-1; no reliable D call. CDR3 length: 15 residues. Per the germline V gene, CDR1 is MNHNY and CDR2 is SVGAGI (reference sequence). V was clipped by 1 base and J by 1 base, with 10 bases between them. CDR3 DNA sequence: TGTGCCAGCAGTTACTTACAGACCGGGAACACTGAAGCTTTCTTT. It encodes CASSYLQTGNTEAFF.

The V gene is TRBV5-1, the J gene TRBJ2-7; D uncertain. V lost 1 base and J 1 base, leaving 12 bases between the germline ends. Germline V gene lookup returns CDR1 SGHRS and CDR2 YFSETQ. This CDR3 is 15 amino acids long. The chain's CDR3 is CASSLWAGPSYEQYF. The CDR3 DNA sequence: TGCGCCAGCAGCTTGTGGGCAGGCCCGTCCTACGAGCAGTACTTC.

This clone has just one count. V is TRBV2 and J is TRBJ2-7; D tentatively fits TRBD1 or TRBD2 (5 bases each). The CDR3 runs 13 residues. V dropped 3 bases and J dropped 2 bases, with 8 bases sitting between them. In germline, CDR1 is SNHLY, CDR2 FYNNEI. The chain's CDR3 is CASSEGEAYEQYF. Written as DNA, the CDR3 is TGTGCCAGCAGTGAGGGGGAAGCCTACGAGCAGTACTTC.

The rearrangement links TRBV5-4 to TRBJ1-1; 7 bases are a match to TRBD1. J lost 3 bases, V lost 4 bases, and 3 bases had no gene match. Germline values: CDR1 SGHNT, CDR2 YYREEE (reference sequence). The CDR3 runs 13 residues. CDR3 bases: TGTGCCAGCAGCCCCAGGGGGGACACTGAAGCTTTCTTT. Protein sequence: CASSPRGDTEAFF.

This sequence joins TRBV14 and TRBJ1-4; D not resolved. Germline values: CDR1 SGHDN, CDR2 FVKESK. V gave up 5 bases and J gave up 11 bases, with 12 bases separating them. The CDR3 extends over 12 amino acids. The DNA of the CDR3 is TGTGCCAGCAGCTTAATACCGGGTAAACTGTTTTTT. Translation: CASSLIPGKLFF.

In DNA form, the CDR3 reads TGTGCCAGCAGCTTGAGGAGTTCGGAAGCTTTCTTT. This codes for CASSLRSSEAFF. V gene TRBV5-5 combines with J gene TRBJ1-1; D gene uncertain. This CDR3 is 12 amino acids long. Per the germline V gene, CDR1 is SGHKS and CDR2 is YYEKEE (reference sequence). With 1 base removed from V and 8 bases from J, the gap between germline ends came to 9 bases.

V usage is TRBV5-4 and J usage is TRBJ2-5; 7 positions agree with TRBD1. The CDR3 is 15 amino acids. From germline, CDR1 is SGHNT and CDR2 YYREEE (reference sequence). The trim removed 2 bases at V and 2 bases at J, leaving 6 bases unmatched. This CDR3 is CASSFRQGVQETQYF. The CDR3 DNA reads as TGTGCCAGCAGCTTTAGGCAGGGGGTTCAAGAGACCCAGTACTTC.

The V call is TRBV2, the J call TRBJ2-5; unclear D gene. V was clipped by 2 bases and J by 4 bases, with 8 bases between them. Germline CDR1 is SNHLY and CDR2 is FYNNEI. The CDR3 is made up of 13 amino acids. Here the CDR3 reads CASSEHRGETQYF. CDR3 nucleotide sequence: TGTGCCAGCAGTGAACATCGTGGAGAGACCCAGTACTTC.

The genes are TRBV5-1 and TRBJ2-7, with TRBD1 matching over 7 bases. From germline, CDR1 is SGHRS and CDR2 YFSETQ. V gave up 2 bases and J gave up 6 bases; unmatched junction bases: 8. The CDR3 is made up of 14 amino acids. The CDR3 nucleotides read TGCGCCAGCAGCTTCGAGGACAGGATTGTCGAGCAGTACTTC. It specifies CASSFEDRIVEQYF.

This sequence joins TRBV29-1 and TRBJ1-3; D remains ambiguous. This CDR3 comprises 13 residues. Germline CDR1 is SQVTM and CDR2 is ANQGSEA. V gave up 1 base and J gave up 0 bases, with 4 bases separating them. The CDR3 is CSVEGDSGNTIYF. Here the CDR3 DNA reads TGCAGCGTTGAAGGTGACTCTGGAAACACCATATATTTT.

The V gene is TRBV6-5, the J gene TRBJ2-7, with 8 bases matching TRBD1. The CDR3 sequence is 13 residues long. Germline V gives CDR1 MNHEY, CDR2 SVGAGI. V was pared by 8 bases and J by 2 bases, with 5 bases of the junction left unmatched. The CDR3 loop reads CASGRQGTYEQYF. The CDR3 nucleotides are TGTGCCAGCGGCCGACAGGGGACCTACGAGCAGTACTTC.